This T cell receptor beta chain was profiled in a study of molecular identifiers for immune sequencing clone quantification. V lost 1 base and J 8 bases, leaving 13 bases between the germline ends. The CDR3 runs to 14 residues. CDR1 is LGHNA, CDR2 YSLEER, per germline. One entry per CDR3 protein results from TCRdb running MiXCR on the PCR reads. The table shows about 640,000 distinct CDR3 sequences, with about 20% occurring only once. The source of this sequence is a human donor in good health. Some libraries in this study had Jurkat cell RNA spiked in. Sequencing input: naive CD8+ T cells from blood, with Jurkat cell RNA spiked in. Subset meaning: FACS-sorted CD8+CD4-CCR7+CD45RA+ naive T cells. V usage is TRBV4-3 and J usage is TRBJ2-3; no clear D gene. The DNA for the CDR3 is TGCGCCAGCAGCCAAGTTCGGGCCTCGGGTACGCAGTATTTT. Translating gives CASSQVRASGTQYF.